This TCR beta chain was observed in a study of control samples from healthy donors and cancer patients. The V gene lost 7 bases and the J gene lost 2 bases, with 12 bases spanning the gap. The CDR3 loop spans 14 amino acids. Germline assignment: CDR1 KGHDR and CDR2 SFDVKD. Clones were read by immunoSEQ multiplex PCR, and TCRdb kept only the in-frame ones, dropping some. The data hold about 150,000 clones, with about 93% observed a single time. The material sequenced was blood. The sequence derives from a man aged 45-60 years in good health. This chain joins TRBV24-1 and TRBJ2-3, with D perhaps matching TRBD1 (6 bases). The DNA of the CDR3 is TGTGCCACCAGACCCCGGGACACCACAGATACGCAGTATTTT. Translating gives CATRPRDTTDTQYF.